The 29 T cell receptor beta chains given below trace back to one sample, sequenced in a study of cytomegalovirus exposure and HLA in healthy donors. Primers included in the PCR were 60 Vbeta and 13 Jbeta primers. Some clones are missing from TCRdb's copy, which holds only in-frame ones; the method was immunoSEQ multiplex PCR. The data contain 150,000 to 200,000 clones, 68% of them seen just once; the ten biggest clones take up roughly 4.1%. The sample comprised PBMCs. The receptors were sampled from a young woman in good health and CMV-seropositive.

This clone occurred a few times. The chain joins TRBV6-1 to TRBJ2-1; 7 bases are a match to TRBD1. Germline V gene data show CDR1 as MNHNS and CDR2 as SASEGT. The junction had 12 bases not matched to a gene; V was cut back by 11 bases and J by 5 bases. The CDR3 length is 14 residues. The CDR3 reads CACLWDSSNNEQFF. The CDR3 nucleotides read TGTGCCTGCCTCTGGGACAGCAGTAACAATGAGCAGTTCTTC.

This chain joins TRBV4-3 and TRBJ2-2; 9 bases agree with TRBD1. Germline V gene lookup returns CDR1 LGHNA and CDR2 YSLEER. The CDR3 is 16 residues long. V shed 1 base, J shed 8 bases, and the junction held 8 bases outside the gene matches. CDR3 amino acids: CASSQGYGTGRGELFF. DNA of the CDR3: TGCGCCAGCAGCCAAGGATACGGGACAGGGCGAGGGGAGCTGTTTTTT.

V usage is TRBV4-3 and J usage is TRBJ1-2; 7 nucleotides align to TRBD1. With 0 bases clipped from V and 8 bases from J, the junction kept 18 bases outside the gene matches. The CDR3 has 18 residues. Germline CDR1 LGHNA, CDR2 YSLEER. CDR3 bases: TGCGCCAGCAGCCAAGACGCGGGACAGTCGGGTTACCGAGGGGGCTACACCTTC. Protein sequence: CASSQDAGQSGYRGGYTF.

This rearrangement joins TRBV4-3 to TRBJ1-1; 8 nucleotides align to TRBD1. The ends lost 1 base at V and 6 bases at J; junction bases unmatched: 16. Germline CDR1 LGHNA, CDR2 YSLEER. This CDR3 contains 18 residues. CDR3 amino acids: CASSQGRTGSIRIPEAFF. CDR3 nucleotides: TGCGCCAGCAGCCAAGGGAGGACAGGGTCGATAAGAATACCTGAAGCTTTCTTT.

The chain combines TRBV6-1 with TRBJ1-2; D gene unclear. Germline V gene sequence: CDR1 MNHNS, CDR2 SASEGT. V lost 1 base, J lost 8 bases, and 14 bases lay in between. There are 14 residues in the CDR3. DNA of the CDR3: TGTGCCAGCAGTGAAGTCTTTTCGGGGAACGGCTACACCTTC. Translation gives CASSEVFSGNGYTF.

The genes are TRBV29-1 and TRBJ2-5, with 9 nucleotides matching TRBD1. The CDR3 runs to 13 residues. CDR1 and CDR2 (germline): SQVTM, ANQGSEA. J gave up 2 bases and V 7 bases, and 5 bases lay outside the gene matches. The CDR3, as DNA: TGCAGCGGAGCGACAGGGGGACAAGAGACCCAGTACTTC. The encoded protein is CSGATGGQETQYF.

V usage is TRBV6-5 and J usage is TRBJ1-1, with D possibly TRBD1 on 5 matching bases. Trimming took off 2 bases at V and 1 base at J, with 14 bases between the two ends. CDR1 is MNHEY and CDR2 is SVGAGI in the germline V gene. This CDR3 is built from 16 residues. CDR3 coding DNA: TGTGCCAGCAGTTACACGTCAGGGAAAGGGAACACTGAAGCTTTCTTT. Encoded protein: CASSYTSGKGNTEAFF.

V usage is TRBV7-9 and J usage is TRBJ1-1, with unresolved D. The CDR3 has 12 amino acids. V was pared by 5 bases and J by 6 bases, with 10 bases between. Germline lookup yields CDR1 SEHNR and CDR2 FQNEAQ (reference sequence). The CDR3 bases are TGTGCCAGCAGCCCGACTGTATCTGAAGCTTTCTTT. Its translation is CASSPTVSEAFF.

The rearrangement joins TRBV30 to TRBJ1-1; no definite D call. The CDR3 runs to 15 residues. V gave up 0 bases and J gave up 1 base, with 12 bases separating them. Germline CDR1 reads GTSNPN; CDR2 reads SVGIG (reference sequence). The CDR3 protein is CAWSVIGVANTEAFF. As DNA, the CDR3 is TGTGCCTGGAGTGTAATCGGGGTGGCGAACACTGAAGCTTTCTTT.

The chain has TRBV6-6 and TRBJ2-4; no reliable D call. CDR3 length: 14 residues. V gave up 0 bases and J gave up 7 bases, with 10 bases separating them. From germline, CDR1 is MNHNY and CDR2 SVGAGI (reference sequence). The CDR3 is CASSYSTRNNIQYF. The CDR3, as DNA: TGTGCCAGCAGTTACTCGACGCGGAATAACATTCAGTACTTC.

The chain has TRBV30 and TRBJ1-2; possible D gene TRBD1, 6 bases. Germline CDR1 GTSNPN, CDR2 SVGIG (reference sequence). The CDR3 length is 13 residues. Between the trimmed V and J ends, which lost 2 bases and 4 bases, there was a span of 11 bases. The CDR3 region is CAWSTTGPYGYTF. The DNA for the CDR3 is TGTGCCTGGAGTACGACAGGACCCTATGGCTACACCTTC.

This chain connects TRBV15 to TRBJ2-7; TRBD2 aligns across 8 bases. CDR3 length equals 17 residues. Trimming cost V 1 base and J 4 bases; bases outside gene matches: 12. Germline V gene lookup returns CDR1 LNHNV and CDR2 YYDKDF (reference sequence). The DNA for the CDR3 is TGTGCCACCAGCAGAGCTGCGGGGGGTGAAAGTCCTTACGAGCAGTACTTC. Translation gives CATSRAAGGESPYEQYF.

The chain couples TRBV18 to TRBJ1-1; TRBD1 is a possible D gene (5 bases). This CDR3 is 15 amino acids long. CDR1 is KGHSH, CDR2 LQKENI, per germline. The V and J ends lost 0 bases and 5 bases respectively, with 13 bases between them. The CDR3 DNA follows: TGTGCCAGCTCACCACCGATTTTCGGGGGAACTGAAGCTTTCTTT. This translates into CASSPPIFGGTEAFF.

This chain joins TRBV30 and TRBJ2-5; a possible D gene is TRBD1 (5 bases). The better agreement between TRBJ2-7 and the DNA end casts doubt on the J call. Germline CDR1 reads GTSNPN; CDR2 reads SVGIG (reference sequence). This CDR3 contains 14 residues. The CDR3 DNA follows: TGTGCCTGGACTGGGGCCGAGTCGTCCTACGAGCAGTACTTC. It yields the protein CAWTGAESSYEQYF.

CDR3 sequence (DNA): TGTGCCAGTAAGGAAGTCGGACAGGGGAGAGAGACCCAGTACTTC. Encoded protein: CASKEVGQGRETQYF. This chain uses TRBV19 with TRBJ2-5; 9 nucleotides agree with TRBD1. This CDR3 contains 15 residues. The trim removed 7 bases at V and 4 bases at J, leaving 10 bases unmatched. The germline V gene has CDR1 LNHDA and CDR2 SQIVND (reference sequence).

The chain couples TRBV30 to TRBJ2-7; 12 bases map to TRBD2. Germline V gene data show CDR1 as GTSNPN and CDR2 as SVGIG (reference sequence). Losses at the gene ends were 3 bases for V and 4 bases for J; bases not matched to a gene: 7. The CDR3 is 15 amino acids. Here the CDR3 DNA reads TGTGCCTGGAGCGTAACTAGCGGGGGGCCGTACGAGCAGTACTTC. Its protein product is CAWSVTSGGPYEQYF.

CDR3 sequence reads: CASSPVGTSGRAREAQYF. The CDR3, as DNA: TGTGCCAGCAGTCCCGTCGGGACTAGCGGGAGGGCCAGGGAGGCCCAGTACTTC. This chain connects TRBV27 to TRBJ2-5; TRBD2 matches 16 bases. The CDR3 sequence is 18 residues long. The J segment lost 9 bases and the V segment lost 5 bases, leaving 15 bases of the junction unmatched. Germline V gene lookup returns CDR1 MNHEY and CDR2 SMNVEV (reference sequence).

There are a few counts of this clone. This chain joins TRBV5-5 and TRBJ1-5; TRBD1 matches at 7 bases. Per the germline V gene, CDR1 is SGHKS and CDR2 is YYEKEE (reference sequence). The CDR3 sequence is 15 residues long. V trimming: 0 bases; J trimming: 2 bases; junction bases outside the gene matches: 2. The CDR3 loop reads CASSLEGTGNQPQHF. DNA for the CDR3: TGTGCCAGCAGCTTGGAAGGGACAGGCAATCAGCCCCAGCATTTT.

This clone was seen a few times. The V and J genes are TRBV18 and TRBJ2-2; the match to TRBD2 covers 9 bases. The CDR3 covers 16 residues. Germline CDR1 and CDR2: KGHSH and LQKENI. J gave up 4 bases and V 0 bases, and 3 bases lay outside the gene matches. CDR3 protein: CASSPPGGRATGELFF. The CDR3 DNA reads TGTGCCAGCTCACCACCGGGCGGGAGGGCCACCGGGGAGCTGTTTTTT.

The chain couples TRBV5-4 to TRBJ2-7; D is uncertain. Trimming removed 0 bases from V and 3 bases from J, with 13 bases in between. CDR3 size: 15 residues. Germline V lookup: CDR1 SGHNT, CDR2 YYREEE (reference sequence). The CDR3 is CASSLGLPPNYEQYF. CDR3 coding DNA: TGTGCCAGCAGCTTGGGACTCCCGCCCAACTACGAGCAGTACTTC.

This clone was seen a handful of times. The CDR3 region is CASSMGRGWQETQYF. CDR3 DNA sequence: TGTGCCAGTAGTATGGGGAGGGGGTGGCAAGAGACCCAGTACTTC. The V gene is TRBV19, the J gene TRBJ2-5; tentative D call: TRBD2 (7 bases). Trimming stripped 3 bases from V and 2 bases from J, with 13 bases between. From germline, CDR1 is LNHDA and CDR2 SQIVND (reference sequence). There are 15 residues in the CDR3.

The V call is TRBV7-3, the J call TRBJ2-1, with 10 bases aligning to TRBD2. Unmatched junction bases numbered 6, after V lost 5 bases and J lost 8 bases. Germline assignment: CDR1 SGHTA and CDR2 FQGTGA. This CDR3 is 14 amino acids long. The CDR3 sequence: CASSLGGTSDEQFF. CDR3 DNA sequence: TGTGCCAGCAGCCTTGGGGGGACTAGCGATGAGCAGTTCTTC.

For the CDR3, the DNA is TGTGCCAGTAGGTTTGGACAGGTCCAAGAGACCCAGTACTTC. Protein: CASRFGQVQETQYF. This chain uses TRBV11-1 with TRBJ2-5, with 7 bases matching TRBD1. The germline gives CDR1 SGHAT, CDR2 FQDESV (reference sequence). Trimming removed 9 bases from V and 1 base from J; junction bases left unmatched: 8. This CDR3 is 14 amino acids long.

In its sample, this clone was seen once. The J gene is TRBJ2-2, the V gene TRBV5-4; 8 bases align to TRBD1. The CDR3 has 13 amino acids. After removal of 4 bases from V and 7 bases from J, the junction contained 3 bases not matched to a gene. CDR1 is SGHNT and CDR2 is YYREEE in the germline V gene (reference sequence). The CDR3 bases are TGTGCCAGCAGCGGACAGGGCAGCGGGGAGCTGTTTTTT. It codes for CASSGQGSGELFF.

CDR3 sequence reads: CASTRAGDPYNEQFF. DNA of the CDR3: TGTGCCAGCACAAGAGCGGGGGACCCATACAATGAGCAGTTCTTC. This chain connects TRBV18 to TRBJ2-1; 8 bases line up with TRBD2. Germline CDR1 KGHSH, CDR2 LQKENI. The CDR3 length is 15 residues. The V and J ends lost 8 bases and 4 bases, in that order; junction bases with no gene match: 10.

CDR3 sequence: CASSPREAEDQPQHF. CDR3 bases: TGTGCCAGCAGCCCTCGTGAGGCAGAAGATCAGCCCCAGCATTTT. This chain uses TRBV9 with TRBJ1-5, with D unclear. V was trimmed by 4 bases and J by 5 bases, leaving 16 bases between them. Per the germline V gene, CDR1 is SGDLS and CDR2 is YYNGEE. This CDR3 region has 15 residues. The full variable domain, completed using reference TRBV9 and TRBJ1-5, is DSGVTQTPKHLITATGQRVTLRCSPRSGDLSVYWYQQSLDQGLQFLIQYYNGEERAKGNILERFSAQQFPDLHSELNLSSLELGDSALYFCASSPREAEDQPQHFGDGTRLSIL.

The chain uses TRBV18 and TRBJ2-7; 7 nucleotides match TRBD1. Germline loops: CDR1 KGHSH, CDR2 LQKENI. This CDR3 has 13 amino acids. V lost 3 bases, J lost 6 bases, and 5 bases stayed unmatched. The CDR3 is CASSPGQRIEQYF. CDR3 coding DNA: TGTGCCAGCTCACCGGGACAGAGGATCGAGCAGTACTTC. Combining the CDR3 with reference TRBV18 and TRBJ2-7 gives the whole variable domain NAGVMQNPRHLVRRRGQEARLRCSPMKGHSHVYWYRQLPEEGLKFMVYLQKENIIDESGMPKERFSAEFPKEGPSILRIQQVVRGDSAAYFCASSPGQRIEQYFGPGTRLTVT.

The genes are TRBV5-4 and TRBJ2-5; D may be TRBD2 (5 bases). The J call may be mistaken, given a closer DNA end match to TRBJ2-7. The V gene's germline CDR1 is SGHNT and CDR2 YYREEE (reference sequence). This CDR3 has 16 residues. CDR3 coding DNA: TGTGCCAGCAGCCGACCGTCGGGTAGCGAGTCCTACGAGCAGTACTTC. Translating gives CASSRPSGSESYEQYF.

The rearrangement joins TRBV19 to TRBJ2-2, with D perhaps TRBD1 (6 bases). The CDR3 has 15 amino acids. Germline V lookup: CDR1 LNHDA, CDR2 SQIVND (reference sequence). The V gene lost 7 bases and the J gene lost 3 bases, with 15 bases spanning the gap. This chain's CDR3 is CASTLTGTHTGELFF. CDR3 in DNA: TGTGCCAGTACCTTAACAGGGACCCACACCGGGGAGCTGTTTTTT.